The entry that follows covers one TCR beta chain sequence. Its antigen is not identified. This entry is derived from a study of graft-versus-host responses after intestinal transplantation. General study findings and limits: Marrow from the recipient contained GvH clones, some of which had appeared first in ileum or blood.

The protocol was immunoSEQ multiplex PCR, while the TCRdb copy is restricted to in-frame clones and leaves out a portion. Of approximately 54,000 clones in the sample, 91% were seen once. This receptor was identified in a human patient who received an intestinal transplant, so some T cells may come from the graft donor. The input for sequencing was PBMCs, taken 650 to 670 days after intestinal transplant.

The CDR3 sequence: CASRTGGEETQYF. DNA of the CDR3: TGTGCCAGTAGGACAGGGGGCGAAGAGACCCAGTACTTC. J is TRBJ2-5 and V is TRBV19, with 10 bases matching TRBD1. Unmatched junction bases numbered 1, after V lost 6 bases and J lost 3 bases. CDR3 length: 13 residues. The V gene's germline CDR1 is LNHDA and CDR2 SQIVND (reference sequence).